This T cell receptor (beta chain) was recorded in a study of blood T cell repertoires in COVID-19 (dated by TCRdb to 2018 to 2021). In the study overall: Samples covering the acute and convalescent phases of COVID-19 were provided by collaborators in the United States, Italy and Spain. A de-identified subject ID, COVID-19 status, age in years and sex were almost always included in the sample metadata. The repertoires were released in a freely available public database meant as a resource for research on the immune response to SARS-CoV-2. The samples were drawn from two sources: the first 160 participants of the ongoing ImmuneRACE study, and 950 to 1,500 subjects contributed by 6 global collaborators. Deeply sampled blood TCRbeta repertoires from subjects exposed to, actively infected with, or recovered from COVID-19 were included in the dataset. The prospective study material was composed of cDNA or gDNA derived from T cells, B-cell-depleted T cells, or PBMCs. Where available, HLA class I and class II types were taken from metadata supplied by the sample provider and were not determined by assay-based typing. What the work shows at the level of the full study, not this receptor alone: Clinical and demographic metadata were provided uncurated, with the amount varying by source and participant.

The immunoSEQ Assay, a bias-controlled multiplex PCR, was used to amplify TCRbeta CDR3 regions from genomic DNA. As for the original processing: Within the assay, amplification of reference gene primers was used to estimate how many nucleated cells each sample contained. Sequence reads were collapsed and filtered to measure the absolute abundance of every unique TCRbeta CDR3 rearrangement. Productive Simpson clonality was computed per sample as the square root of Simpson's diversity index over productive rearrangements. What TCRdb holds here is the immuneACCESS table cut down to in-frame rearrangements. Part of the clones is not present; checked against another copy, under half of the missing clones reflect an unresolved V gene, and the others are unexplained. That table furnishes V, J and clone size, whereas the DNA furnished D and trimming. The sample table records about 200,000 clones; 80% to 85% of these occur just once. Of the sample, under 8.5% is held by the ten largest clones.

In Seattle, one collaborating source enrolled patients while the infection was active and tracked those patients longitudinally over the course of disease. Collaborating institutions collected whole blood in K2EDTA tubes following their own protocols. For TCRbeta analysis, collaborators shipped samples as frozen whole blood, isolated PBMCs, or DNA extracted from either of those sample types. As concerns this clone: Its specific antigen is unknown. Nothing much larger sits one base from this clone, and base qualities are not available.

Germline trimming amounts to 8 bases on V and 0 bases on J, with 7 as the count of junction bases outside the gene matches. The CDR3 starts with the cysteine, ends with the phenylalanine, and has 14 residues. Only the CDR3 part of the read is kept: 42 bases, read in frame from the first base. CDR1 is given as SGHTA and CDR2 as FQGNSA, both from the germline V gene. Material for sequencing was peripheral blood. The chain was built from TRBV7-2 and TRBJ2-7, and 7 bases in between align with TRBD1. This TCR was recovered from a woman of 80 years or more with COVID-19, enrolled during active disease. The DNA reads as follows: TGTGCCAGCGGGAACAGGGGCGGCTCCTACGAGCAGTACTTC. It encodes CASGNRGGSYEQYF.